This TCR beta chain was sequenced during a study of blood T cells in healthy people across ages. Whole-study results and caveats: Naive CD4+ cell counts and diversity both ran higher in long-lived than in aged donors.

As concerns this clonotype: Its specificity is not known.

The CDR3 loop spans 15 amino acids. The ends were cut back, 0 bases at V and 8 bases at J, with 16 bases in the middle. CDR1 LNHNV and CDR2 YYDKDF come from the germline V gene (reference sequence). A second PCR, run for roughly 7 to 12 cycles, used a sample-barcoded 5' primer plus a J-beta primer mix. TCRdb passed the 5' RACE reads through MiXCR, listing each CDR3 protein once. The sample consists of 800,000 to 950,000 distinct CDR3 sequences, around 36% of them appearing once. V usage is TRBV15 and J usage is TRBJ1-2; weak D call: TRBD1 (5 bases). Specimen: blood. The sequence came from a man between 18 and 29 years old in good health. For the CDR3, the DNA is TGTGCCACCAGCAGAGATCCAGGCAGGGATCCAGGCTACACCTTC. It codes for CATSRDPGRDPGYTF.